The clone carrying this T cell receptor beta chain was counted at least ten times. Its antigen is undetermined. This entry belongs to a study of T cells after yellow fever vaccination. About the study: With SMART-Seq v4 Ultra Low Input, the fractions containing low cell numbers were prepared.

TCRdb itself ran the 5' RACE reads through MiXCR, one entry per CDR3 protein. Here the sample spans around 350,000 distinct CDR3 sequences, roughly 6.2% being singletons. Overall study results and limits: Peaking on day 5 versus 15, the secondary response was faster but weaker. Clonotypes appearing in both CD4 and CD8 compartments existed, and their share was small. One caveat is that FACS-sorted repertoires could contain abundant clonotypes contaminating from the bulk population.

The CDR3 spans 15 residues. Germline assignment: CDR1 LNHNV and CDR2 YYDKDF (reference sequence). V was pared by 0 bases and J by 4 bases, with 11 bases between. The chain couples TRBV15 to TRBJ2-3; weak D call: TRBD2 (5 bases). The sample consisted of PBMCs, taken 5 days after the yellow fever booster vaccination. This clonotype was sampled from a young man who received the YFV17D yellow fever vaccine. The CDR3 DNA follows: TGTGCCACCAGCAGAGATGGGTCTAGCTCAGATACGCAGTATTTT. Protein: CATSRDGSSSDTQYF. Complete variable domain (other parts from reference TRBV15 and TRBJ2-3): DAMVIQNPRYQVTQFGKPVTLSCSQTLNHNVMYWYQQKSSQAPKLLFHYYDKDFNNEADTPDNFQSRRPNTSFCFLDIRSPGLGDTAMYLCATSRDGSSSDTQYFGPGTRLTVL.